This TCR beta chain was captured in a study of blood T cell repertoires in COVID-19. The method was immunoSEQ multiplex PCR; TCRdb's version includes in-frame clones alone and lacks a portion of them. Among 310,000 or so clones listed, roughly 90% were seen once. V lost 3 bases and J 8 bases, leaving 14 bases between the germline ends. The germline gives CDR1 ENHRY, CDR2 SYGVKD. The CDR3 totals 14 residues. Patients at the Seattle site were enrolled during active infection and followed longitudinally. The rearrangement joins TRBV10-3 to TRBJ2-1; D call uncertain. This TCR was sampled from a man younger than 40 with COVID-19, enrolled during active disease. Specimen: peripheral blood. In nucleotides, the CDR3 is TGTGCCATCAGTGAATCGAGTCTTCCGGATGAGCAGTTCTTC. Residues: CAISESSLPDEQFF.